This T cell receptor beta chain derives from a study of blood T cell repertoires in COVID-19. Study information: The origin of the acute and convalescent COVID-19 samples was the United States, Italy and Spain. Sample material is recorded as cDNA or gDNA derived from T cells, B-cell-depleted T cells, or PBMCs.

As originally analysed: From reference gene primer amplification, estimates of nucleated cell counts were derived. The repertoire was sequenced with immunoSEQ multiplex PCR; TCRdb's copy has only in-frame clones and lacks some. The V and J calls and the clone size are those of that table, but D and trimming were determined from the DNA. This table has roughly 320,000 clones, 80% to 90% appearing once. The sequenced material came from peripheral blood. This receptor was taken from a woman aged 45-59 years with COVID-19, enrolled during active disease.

The CDR3 bases are TGTGCCACCAGTGATTTGGAAGGACAGAGAGCTTTCTTT. This gives the protein CATSDLEGQRAFF. The chain couples TRBV24-1 to TRBJ1-1; tentatively, D is TRBD1 (6 bases). The CDR3 covers 13 residues. Germline V gives CDR1 KGHDR, CDR2 SFDVKD. Trimming took off 0 bases at V and 10 bases at J, with 11 bases between the two ends.